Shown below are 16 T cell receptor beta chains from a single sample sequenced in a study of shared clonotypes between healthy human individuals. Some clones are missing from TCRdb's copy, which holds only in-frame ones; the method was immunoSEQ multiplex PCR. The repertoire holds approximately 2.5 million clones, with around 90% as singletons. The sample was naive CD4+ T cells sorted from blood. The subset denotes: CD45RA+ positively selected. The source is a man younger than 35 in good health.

The CDR3 here is CASSLGLPGYTGELFF. In DNA form, the CDR3 reads TGTGCCAGCAGTTTGGGGCTTCCTGGATACACCGGGGAGCTGTTTTTT. This chain links TRBV27 with TRBJ2-2; D is possibly TRBD1 (5 bases). Trimming shortened V by 3 bases and J by 3 bases, and 14 bases separated the two germline ends. CDR1 is MNHEY, CDR2 SMNVEV, per germline (reference sequence). This CDR3 spans 16 amino acids.

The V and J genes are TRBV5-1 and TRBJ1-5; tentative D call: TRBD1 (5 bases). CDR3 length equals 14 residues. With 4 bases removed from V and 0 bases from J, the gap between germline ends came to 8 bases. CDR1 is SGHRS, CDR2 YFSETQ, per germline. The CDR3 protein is CASSVDSSNQPQHF. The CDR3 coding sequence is TGCGCCAGCAGCGTAGACAGTAGCAATCAGCCCCAGCATTTT.

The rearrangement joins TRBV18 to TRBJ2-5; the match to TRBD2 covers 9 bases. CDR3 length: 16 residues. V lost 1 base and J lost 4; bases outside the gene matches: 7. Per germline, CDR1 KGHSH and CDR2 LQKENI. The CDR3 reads CASSPLAGGFGETQYF. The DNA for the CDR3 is TGTGCCAGCTCACCACTTGCGGGAGGGTTCGGAGAGACCCAGTACTTC.

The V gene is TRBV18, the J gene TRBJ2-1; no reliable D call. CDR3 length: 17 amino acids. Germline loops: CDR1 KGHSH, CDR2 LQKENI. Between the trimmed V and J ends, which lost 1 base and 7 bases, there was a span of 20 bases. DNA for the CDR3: TGTGCCAGCTCACCACTAAACGGGCCCGGCTACATTAATGAGCAGTTCTTC. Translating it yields CASSPLNGPGYINEQFF.

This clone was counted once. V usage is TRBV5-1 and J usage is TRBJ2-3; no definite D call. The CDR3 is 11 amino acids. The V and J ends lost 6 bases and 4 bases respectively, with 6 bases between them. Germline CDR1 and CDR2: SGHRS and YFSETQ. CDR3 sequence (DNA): TGCGCCAGCACCTTCGCAGATACGCAGTATTTT. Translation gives CASTFADTQYF.

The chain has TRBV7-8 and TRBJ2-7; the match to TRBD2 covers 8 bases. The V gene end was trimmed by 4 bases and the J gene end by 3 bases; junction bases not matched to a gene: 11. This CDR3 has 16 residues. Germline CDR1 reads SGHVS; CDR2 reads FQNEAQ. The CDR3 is CASSSRGASGYYEQYF. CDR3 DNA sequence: TGTGCCAGCAGCTCCCGCGGAGCTAGCGGGTACTACGAGCAGTACTTC.

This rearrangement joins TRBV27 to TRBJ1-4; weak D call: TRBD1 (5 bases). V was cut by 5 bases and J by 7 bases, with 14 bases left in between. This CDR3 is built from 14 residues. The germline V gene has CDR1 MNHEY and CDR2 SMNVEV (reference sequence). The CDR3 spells CASSNSDTPEKLFF. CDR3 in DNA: TGTGCCAGCAGTAACTCGGACACCCCTGAAAAACTGTTTTTT.

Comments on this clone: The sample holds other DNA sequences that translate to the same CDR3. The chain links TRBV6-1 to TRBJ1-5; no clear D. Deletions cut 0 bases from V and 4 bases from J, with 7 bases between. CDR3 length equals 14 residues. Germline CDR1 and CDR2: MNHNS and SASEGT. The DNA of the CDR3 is TGTGCCAGCAGTGAAGCTCTGAGGAATCAGCCCCAGCATTTT. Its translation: CASSEALRNQPQHF.

CDR3 sequence: CASSQGLSYEQYF. The CDR3 nucleotides read TGTGCCAGCAGCCAGGGACTTTCCTACGAGCAGTACTTC. The chain joins TRBV7-2 to TRBJ2-7; possibly TRBD2 for D (6 bases). CDR3 size: 13 residues. Trimming shortened V by 5 bases and J by 1 base, and 9 bases separated the two germline ends. CDR1 and CDR2 from the germline V gene are SGHTA and FQGNSA.

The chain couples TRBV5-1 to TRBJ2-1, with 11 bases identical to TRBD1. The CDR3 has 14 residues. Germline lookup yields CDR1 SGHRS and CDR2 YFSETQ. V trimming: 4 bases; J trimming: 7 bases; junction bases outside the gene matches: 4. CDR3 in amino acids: CASSVGTGGNEQFF. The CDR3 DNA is TGCGCCAGCAGCGTCGGGACAGGGGGGAATGAGCAGTTCTTC. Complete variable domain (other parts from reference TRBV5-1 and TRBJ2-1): KAGVTQTPRYLIKTRGQQVTLSCSPISGHRSVSWYQQTPGQGLQFLFEYFSETQRNKGNFPGRFSGRQFSNSRSEMNVSTLELGDSALYLCASSVGTGGNEQFFGPGTRLTVL.

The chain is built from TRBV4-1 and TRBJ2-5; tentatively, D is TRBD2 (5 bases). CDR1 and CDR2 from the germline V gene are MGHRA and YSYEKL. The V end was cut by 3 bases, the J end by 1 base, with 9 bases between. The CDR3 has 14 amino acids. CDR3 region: CASSQGAIQETQYF. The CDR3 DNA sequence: TGCGCCAGCAGCCAGGGAGCGATCCAAGAGACCCAGTACTTC.

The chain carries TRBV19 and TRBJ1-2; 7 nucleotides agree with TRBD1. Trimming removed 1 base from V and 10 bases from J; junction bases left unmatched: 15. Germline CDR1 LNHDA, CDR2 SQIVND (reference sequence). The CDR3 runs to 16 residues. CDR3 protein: CASSIARIGQATPYTF. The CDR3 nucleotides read TGTGCCAGTAGTATAGCCCGGATAGGACAGGCTACACCCTACACCTTC.

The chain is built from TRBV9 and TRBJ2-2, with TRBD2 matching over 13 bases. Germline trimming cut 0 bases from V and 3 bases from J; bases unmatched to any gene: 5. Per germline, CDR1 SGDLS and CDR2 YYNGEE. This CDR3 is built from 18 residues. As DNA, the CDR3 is TGTGCCAGCAGCGTAGACACTAGCGGGAGGGCTCACACCGGGGAGCTGTTTTTT. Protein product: CASSVDTSGRAHTGELFF.

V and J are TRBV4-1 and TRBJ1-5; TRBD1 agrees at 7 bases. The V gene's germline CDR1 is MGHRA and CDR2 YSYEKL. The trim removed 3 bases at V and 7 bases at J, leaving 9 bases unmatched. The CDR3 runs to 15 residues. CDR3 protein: CASSHGDRKNQPQHF. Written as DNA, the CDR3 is TGCGCCAGCAGCCACGGGGACAGAAAGAACCAGCCCCAGCATTTT.

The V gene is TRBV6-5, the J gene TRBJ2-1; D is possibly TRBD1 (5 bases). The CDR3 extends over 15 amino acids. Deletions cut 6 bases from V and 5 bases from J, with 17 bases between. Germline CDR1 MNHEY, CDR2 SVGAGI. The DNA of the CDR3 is TGTGCCAGCAGCAGATTCCCGACAGCCGACAATGAGCAGTTCTTC. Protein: CASSRFPTADNEQFF.

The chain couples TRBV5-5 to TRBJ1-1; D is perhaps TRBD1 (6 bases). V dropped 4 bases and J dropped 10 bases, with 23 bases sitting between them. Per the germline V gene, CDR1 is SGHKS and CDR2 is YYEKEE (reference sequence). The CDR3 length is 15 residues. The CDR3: CASSVDRGTKLTAFF. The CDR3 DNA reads TGTGCCAGCAGCGTGGACCGGGGGACAAAACTTACAGCTTTCTTT.